The 16 T cell receptor beta chains reported below all come from one sample, sequenced in a study of cytomegalovirus exposure and HLA in healthy donors. The PCR had 60 Vbeta and 13 Jbeta primers. The method was immunoSEQ multiplex PCR; TCRdb's version includes in-frame clones alone and lacks a portion of them. Of about 150,000 clones in the sample, 65% to 85% are singletons; the top ten hold about 7.7%. Sequences were obtained from PBMCs. All receptors come from a woman aged 40 to 49 in good health and CMV-seropositive.

This clone was counted between two and nine times. J is TRBJ1-2 and V is TRBV7-3; 9 bases align to TRBD1. V was pared by 5 bases and J by 4 bases, with 8 bases of the junction left unmatched. From germline, CDR1 is SGHTA and CDR2 FQGTGA. The CDR3 loop spans 15 amino acids. DNA of the CDR3: TGTGCCAGCAGCGGTGGACAGGGGAACCTCTATGGCTACACCTTC. It codes for CASSGGQGNLYGYTF.

The chain couples TRBV14 to TRBJ1-4, with a weak D call TRBD1 (5 bases). Germline lookup yields CDR1 SGHDN and CDR2 FVKESK. The V and J ends lost 1 base and 12 bases respectively, with 12 bases between them. CDR3 length: 13 residues. The CDR3 DNA follows: TGTGCCAGCAGCCAAGTACTCGGGGGGGAACTGTTTTTT. Translating gives CASSQVLGGELFF.

The chain combines TRBV5-1 with TRBJ2-1; D is undetermined. Trimming took off 0 bases at V and 6 bases at J, with 13 bases between the two ends. Germline V gives CDR1 SGHRS, CDR2 YFSETQ. CDR3 length equals 15 residues. The CDR3 nucleotides read TGCGCCAGCAGCTTGGGGCAAACCCGTGGCAATGAGCAGTTCTTC. This encodes CASSLGQTRGNEQFF.

This chain links TRBV10-2 with TRBJ2-1, with TRBD2 identical over 14 bases. The V segment lost 5 bases and the J segment 9 bases; nucleotides outside the gene matches: 6. The CDR3 loop spans 15 amino acids. Germline CDR1 reads WSHSY; CDR2 reads SAAADI. CDR3 nucleotide sequence: TGCGCCAGCAGTCCGACTAGCGGGGGGGGCGGTGAGCAGTTCTTC. This codes for CASSPTSGGGGEQFF.

This sequence joins TRBV27 and TRBJ1-2; a possible D gene is TRBD1 (6 bases). The germline V gene encodes CDR1 MNHEY and CDR2 SMNVEV (reference sequence). V was cut by 5 bases and J by 2 bases, with 9 bases left in between. This CDR3 is built from 13 residues. CDR3 bases: TGTGCCAGCAGTCTCGACAGGAACTATGGCTACACCTTC. Its translation is CASSLDRNYGYTF.

The chain couples TRBV7-2 to TRBJ2-1, with D tentatively TRBD1 (6 bases). This CDR3 contains 19 residues. Per germline, CDR1 SGHTA and CDR2 FQGNSA. V was clipped by 5 bases and J by 0 bases, with 23 bases between them. The CDR3 coding sequence is TGTGCCAGCAGCCCTAGGCCGACAGGAAAATCGAGCTCCTACAATGAGCAGTTCTTC. It codes for CASSPRPTGKSSSYNEQFF.

The CDR3, as DNA: TGTGCCAGCAGTCGCGGCACAGGGAACGGCTACACCTTC. Its translation: CASSRGTGNGYTF. The chain combines TRBV25-1 with TRBJ1-2; weak D call: TRBD1 (6 bases). From germline, CDR1 is MGHDK and CDR2 SYGVNS. This CDR3 region has 13 residues. V was cut by 5 bases and J by 8 bases, with 15 bases left in between.

The V call is TRBV5-1, the J call TRBJ1-4, with 7 bases lining up with TRBD1. The CDR3 sequence is 14 residues long. Germline V gene data show CDR1 as SGHRS and CDR2 as YFSETQ. V was clipped by 4 bases and J by 8 bases; unmatched bases: 8. Written as DNA, the CDR3 is TGCGCCAGCAGCCCCGCAGGGGGTTGGGAAAAACTGTTTTTT. It translates to CASSPAGGWEKLFF.

This clone occurred once. V and J are TRBV9 and TRBJ2-5, with D possibly TRBD2 on 6 matching bases. Trimming shortened V by 3 bases and J by 0 bases, and 9 bases separated the two germline ends. Germline V gene lookup returns CDR1 SGDLS and CDR2 YYNGEE. The CDR3 has 14 residues. As DNA, the CDR3 is TGTGCCAGCAGCGGGGGGGTCAACCAAGAGACCCAGTACTTC. This sequence encodes CASSGGVNQETQYF.

This clone was counted a few times. The chain is built from TRBV5-1 and TRBJ2-2, with TRBD2 matching 9 bases. V shed 0 bases, J shed 6 bases, and the junction held 3 bases outside the gene matches. The CDR3 has 15 residues. Germline V lookup: CDR1 SGHRS, CDR2 YFSETQ. CDR3 in DNA: TGCGCCAGCAGCTTGGCTGCGGGGGGGCCCGGGGAGCTGTTTTTT. Amino acids: CASSLAAGGPGELFF.

V and J are TRBV14 and TRBJ1-6, with D possibly TRBD1 on 6 matching bases. Looked up from germline, CDR1 is SGHDN and CDR2 is FVKESK. V lost 0 bases and J 10 bases, leaving 13 bases between the germline ends. The CDR3 extends over 15 amino acids. The CDR3: CASSQEQGQTSPLHF. The CDR3 nucleotides read TGTGCCAGCAGCCAAGAACAGGGCCAAACGTCACCCCTCCACTTT.

The chain carries TRBV7-9 and TRBJ2-5, with 8 nucleotides matching TRBD1. V lost 5 bases, J lost 2 bases, and 7 bases stayed unmatched. CDR3 length: 15 residues. Germline lookup yields CDR1 SEHNR and CDR2 FQNEAQ (reference sequence). CDR3 residues: CASSKGTGRQETQYF. Written as DNA, the CDR3 is TGTGCCAGCAGCAAGGGGACAGGCCGACAAGAGACCCAGTACTTC.

This chain links TRBV25-1 with TRBJ1-6, with D uncertain. This CDR3 has 13 amino acids. The V gene's germline CDR1 is MGHDK and CDR2 SYGVNS. The germline V and J ends were trimmed by 8 bases and 4 bases, with 9 bases remaining between them. This chain's CDR3 is CASCRDYNSPLHF. CDR3 DNA sequence: TGTGCCAGCTGTCGGGATTATAATTCACCCCTCCACTTT.

The chain uses TRBV5-4 and TRBJ2-3; 7 nucleotides match TRBD1. Trimming removed 4 bases from V and 2 bases from J; junction bases left unmatched: 10. Germline-derived CDR1 and CDR2 are SGHNT and YYREEE (reference sequence). The CDR3 covers 16 residues. CDR3 amino acids: CASSHGTDINTDTQYF. For the CDR3, the DNA is TGTGCCAGCAGCCATGGGACAGACATCAACACAGATACGCAGTATTTT.

On this clone: Its ends do not fully match the called genes, so a read error is possible. The chain uses TRBV6-6 and TRBJ2-4; weak D call: TRBD2 (6 bases). CDR1 is MNHNY, CDR2 SVGAGI, per germline (reference sequence). The CDR3 runs to 14 residues. The CDR3 coding sequence is TGTGCCAGCAGTTCCGGGAGCCCAACGAACAGTCAGTACTTC. This encodes CASSSGSPTNSQYF.

This chain joins TRBV30 and TRBJ1-6; the match to TRBD1 covers 9 bases. Germline V gene lookup returns CDR1 GTSNPN and CDR2 SVGIG (reference sequence). V trimming: 3 bases; J trimming: 9 bases; junction bases outside the gene matches: 9. The CDR3 has 15 amino acids. CDR3 sequence (DNA): TGTGCCTGGAGCAAAGCCGGGACAGGGACTTCACCCCTCCACTTT. Residues: CAWSKAGTGTSPLHF.